A single sample is the source of the 15 T cell receptor beta chains below, sequenced in a study of PD-L1 blockade in urothelial cancer. Time point noted: pretreatment peripheral blood. Assay used: immunoSEQ multiplex PCR; TCRdb lists only in-frame clones, some missing. The data contain 60,000 or so clones, about 86% of them singletons. The sample was PBMCs, taken around atezolizumab (anti-PD-L1) treatment. Receptors were obtained from a man aged 70-80 years with urothelial cancer.

The rearrangement links TRBV19 to TRBJ1-2; 11 bases are a match to TRBD1. This CDR3 region has 16 residues. With 2 bases clipped from V and 4 bases from J, the junction kept 6 bases outside the gene matches. From germline, CDR1 is LNHDA and CDR2 SQIVND (reference sequence). The CDR3 region is CASSIPDRGRSYGYTF. The DNA of the CDR3 is TGTGCCAGTAGTATACCGGACAGGGGGCGCAGCTATGGCTACACCTTC.

The chain carries TRBV29-1 and TRBJ2-3; 9 bases are shared with TRBD2. This CDR3 contains 16 residues. Germline CDR1 is SQVTM and CDR2 is ANQGSEA. J was trimmed by 1 base and V by 3 bases; bases with no gene match: 8. The CDR3 is CSVDGGRAGGTDTQYF. CDR3 coding DNA: TGCAGCGTTGACGGCGGGAGGGCTGGGGGCACAGATACGCAGTATTTT.

This chain's CDR3 is CASSEGGTGGNTIYF. In DNA, the CDR3 is TGTGCCAGCAGCGAGGGAGGGACGGGTGGAAACACCATATATTTT. This chain uses TRBV5-4 with TRBJ1-3, with a weak D call TRBD1 (5 bases). Between the trimmed V and J ends, which lost 4 bases and 3 bases, there was a span of 14 bases. Germline loops: CDR1 SGHNT, CDR2 YYREEE (reference sequence). The CDR3 spans 15 residues.

The chain links TRBV6-1 to TRBJ1-3; 8 bases agree with TRBD1. V lost 6 bases to trimming and J lost 3 bases; unmatched junction nucleotides: 7. The CDR3 contains 15 residues. Germline V lookup: CDR1 MNHNS, CDR2 SASEGT. This CDR3 is CASRDQGAIGNTIYF. The CDR3 DNA is TGTGCCAGCAGGGACCAGGGGGCTATTGGAAACACCATATATTTT.

The chain uses TRBV7-2 and TRBJ2-3; tentative D call: TRBD1 (6 bases). The V end lost 4 bases, the J end lost 4 bases, and 21 bases lay between the germline ends. The CDR3 covers 17 residues. Germline CDR1 SGHTA, CDR2 FQGNSA. The CDR3 nucleotides are TGTGCCAGCAGCTCCCTGCTAGGACAGAAGATCCCAGATACGCAGTATTTT. This codes for CASSSLLGQKIPDTQYF.

The V gene is TRBV7-9, the J gene TRBJ2-1, with 12 positions matching TRBD2. CDR3 length: 19 amino acids. CDR1 is SEHNR, CDR2 FQNEAQ, per germline (reference sequence). The V segment lost 4 bases and the J segment 0 bases; nucleotides outside the gene matches: 10. The CDR3 DNA is TGTGCCAGCAGCTCCGGACTAGCGGGACGGCTTAGCTCCTACAATGAGCAGTTCTTC. Translating it yields CASSSGLAGRLSSYNEQFF.

This chain links TRBV9 with TRBJ2-1; 7 bases are shared with TRBD2. The CDR3 covers 16 residues. The ends lost 0 bases at V and 7 bases at J; junction bases unmatched: 10. Germline V CDR1 and CDR2: SGDLS, YYNGEE. The CDR3 here is CASSVARLAIGNEQFF. DNA of the CDR3: TGTGCCAGCAGCGTAGCTCGACTAGCAATTGGGAATGAGCAGTTCTTC.

The V and J genes are TRBV11-1 and TRBJ2-1; TRBD1 is a possible D gene (5 bases). The germline gives CDR1 SGHAT, CDR2 FQDESV (reference sequence). The CDR3 loop spans 15 amino acids. Trimming stripped 5 bases from V and 0 bases from J, with 11 bases between. CDR3 amino acids: CASSQGRVSYNEQFF. For the CDR3, the DNA is TGTGCCAGCAGCCAGGGCAGGGTCTCCTACAATGAGCAGTTCTTC.

This clone was detected a few times. V is TRBV5-6 and J is TRBJ2-4, with 7 nucleotides matching TRBD2. The V gene end was trimmed by 0 bases and the J gene end by 4 bases; junction bases not matched to a gene: 7. Germline lookup yields CDR1 SGHDT and CDR2 YYEEEE. This CDR3 has 16 amino acids. CDR3 coding DNA: TGTGCCAGCAGCTTGGTGAGCGGGAATACTAAAAACATTCAGTACTTC. It encodes CASSLVSGNTKNIQYF.

This clone was seen more than once but under ten times. The chain links TRBV5-4 to TRBJ2-6; the match to TRBD1 covers 7 bases. This CDR3 spans 14 amino acids. V trimming: 4 bases; J trimming: 18 bases; junction bases outside the gene matches: 16. Per the germline V gene, CDR1 is SGHNT and CDR2 is YYREEE (reference sequence). Written as DNA, the CDR3 is TGTGCCAGCAGCCCGCTAGAGACACCGGGACAGAGGACTTTC. Translation gives CASSPLETPGQRTF.

This chain links TRBV18 with TRBJ1-2, with 8 positions matching TRBD1. The V and J ends lost 5 bases and 2 bases, in that order; junction bases with no gene match: 4. The CDR3 spans 14 residues. CDR1 and CDR2 (germline): KGHSH, LQKENI. For the CDR3, the DNA is TGTGCCAGCTCATCGGCAGGGGGCAACTATGGCTACACCTTC. Encoded protein: CASSSAGGNYGYTF.

The rearrangement links TRBV4-1 to TRBJ2-5; maybe TRBD1 (9 bases). The V end was cut by 3 bases, the J end by 4 bases, with 24 bases between. Per germline, CDR1 MGHRA and CDR2 YSYEKL. This CDR3 has 18 amino acids. The DNA for the CDR3 is TGCGCCAGCAGCCAGACAGGGGGGCCGATGGCGGGGGGAGAGACCCAGTACTTC. It encodes CASSQTGGPMAGGETQYF.

The chain recombines TRBV7-3 with TRBJ2-1; 8 nucleotides align to TRBD2. The J segment lost 8 bases and the V segment lost 0 bases, leaving 9 bases of the junction unmatched. The CDR3 covers 16 residues. Germline V CDR1 and CDR2: SGHTA, FQGTGA. The DNA of the CDR3 is TGTGCCAGCAGCTTAACCGGCGGCGGGGGGCCGTATGAGCAGTTCTTC. Amino acids: CASSLTGGGGPYEQFF.

The genes are TRBV7-9 and TRBJ1-1, with 8 bases aligning to TRBD1. Germline CDR1 is SEHNR and CDR2 is FQNEAQ (reference sequence). The CDR3 is 17 amino acids. The ends lost 1 base at V and 1 base at J; junction bases unmatched: 8. The chain's CDR3 is CASSLGQLGTGNTEAFF. The CDR3 DNA reads TGTGCCAGCAGCTTAGGCCAGCTGGGGACAGGGAACACTGAAGCTTTCTTT.

The V and J genes are TRBV7-3 and TRBJ1-1; unclear D gene. This CDR3 contains 13 residues. The germline V gene encodes CDR1 SGHTA and CDR2 FQGTGA. V lost 4 bases to trimming and J lost 5 bases, with 11 bases between them. CDR3 coding DNA: TGTGCCAGCAGCTCCCTGGGAGGGACTGAAGCTTTCTTT. Translating it yields CASSSLGGTEAFF.